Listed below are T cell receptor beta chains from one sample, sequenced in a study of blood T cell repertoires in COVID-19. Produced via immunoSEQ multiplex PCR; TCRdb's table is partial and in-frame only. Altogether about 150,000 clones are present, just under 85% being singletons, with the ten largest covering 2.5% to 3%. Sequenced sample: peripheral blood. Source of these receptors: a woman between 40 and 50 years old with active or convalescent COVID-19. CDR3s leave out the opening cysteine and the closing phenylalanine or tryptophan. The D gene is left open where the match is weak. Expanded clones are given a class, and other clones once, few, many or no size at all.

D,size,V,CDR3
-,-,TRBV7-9,ASSFSLGEQF
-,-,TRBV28,ASRPLTPLYEQY
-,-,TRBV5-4,ASSLDGYISPLH
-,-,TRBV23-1,ASIYWKFRVGSYNSPLH
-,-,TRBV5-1,ASSLGAGQGETQY
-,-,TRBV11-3,ASSLSRQQGNTIY
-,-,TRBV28,ASSGRGGGYNQPQH
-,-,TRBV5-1,ASKGQATNEKLF
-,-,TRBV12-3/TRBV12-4,ASSLWIRAPD
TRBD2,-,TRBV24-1,ATSDAGTSFGNEQF
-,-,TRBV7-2,ASSLALGGSGYT
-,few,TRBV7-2,ASSLGIFGGIAHGYT
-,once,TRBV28,ASSLGSGVLPQH
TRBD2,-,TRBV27,ASSFVSGSYNEQF
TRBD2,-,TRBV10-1,ASSASGGARYNEQF
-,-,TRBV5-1,ASSPGQGGPYSTDTQY
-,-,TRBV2,ASGERSYGYT
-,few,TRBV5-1,ASSLPSVYNEQF
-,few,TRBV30,AWSVLGGQPQH
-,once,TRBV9,ASSGGLNEKLF
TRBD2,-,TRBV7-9,ASSSTGTSDGDEQF
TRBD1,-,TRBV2,ASSDTRTGDEQY
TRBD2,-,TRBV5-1,ASSLGLAAYNEQF
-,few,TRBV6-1,ASSDTENTEAF
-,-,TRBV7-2,ASSLGAGNTEAF
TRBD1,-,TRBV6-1,ASSDLRLLGQGRSPLH
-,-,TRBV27,ASSRDRSSYEQY
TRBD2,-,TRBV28,ASSYQREGQETQY
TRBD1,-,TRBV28,ASRMTGERTQY
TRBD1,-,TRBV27,ASSLWDREEQY
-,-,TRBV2,ASQQGGYNEQF
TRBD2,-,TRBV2,ASSDTGGPADTQY
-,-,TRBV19,ASSAQGRSNQPQH
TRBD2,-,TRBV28,ASSPMREGPGEQF
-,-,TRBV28,ASSFSSKETQY
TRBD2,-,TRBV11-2,ASSLPREGSGDEQF
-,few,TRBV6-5,ASTGQDYSNQPQH
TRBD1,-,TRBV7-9,ASSRRGGTGDTGELF
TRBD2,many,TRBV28,ASSQGLAGGPGDNEQF
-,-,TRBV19,ASRIRLAGAYEQY
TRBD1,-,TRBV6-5,ASSFDRVALYEQY
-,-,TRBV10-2,ASSGSDRNYGYT
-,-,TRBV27,ASRLQGAGNTIY
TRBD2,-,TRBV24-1,ATSVSGREQY